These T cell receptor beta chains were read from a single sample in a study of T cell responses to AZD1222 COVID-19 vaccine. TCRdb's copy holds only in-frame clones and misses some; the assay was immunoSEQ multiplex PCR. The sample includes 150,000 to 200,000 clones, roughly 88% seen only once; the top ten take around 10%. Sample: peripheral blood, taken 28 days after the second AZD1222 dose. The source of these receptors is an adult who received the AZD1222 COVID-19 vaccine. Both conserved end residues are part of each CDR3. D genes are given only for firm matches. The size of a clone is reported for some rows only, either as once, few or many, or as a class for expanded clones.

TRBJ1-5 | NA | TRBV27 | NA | CASSFRENQPQHF | TGTGCCAGCAGTTTCCGGGAAAATCAGCCCCAGCATTTT
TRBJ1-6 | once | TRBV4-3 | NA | CASSQVGSAGSPLHF | TGCGCCAGCAGCCAAGTAGGATCCGCGGGTTCACCCCTCCACTTT
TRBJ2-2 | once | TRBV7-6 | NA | CASSLGRTMNTGELFF | TGTGCCAGCAGCCTGGGACGGACCATGAACACCGGGGAGCTGTTTTTT
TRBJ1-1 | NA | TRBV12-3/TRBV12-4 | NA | CARFNRAFF | TGTGCCAGATTTAACAGGGCTTTCTTT
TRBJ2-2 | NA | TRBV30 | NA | CAWSAMGRAGELFF | TGTGCCTGGAGTGCGATGGGGCGCGCCGGGGAGCTGTTTTTT
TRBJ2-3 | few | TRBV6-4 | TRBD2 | CASSTGTSDTDTQYF | TGTGCCAGCTCAACCGGGACTAGCGACACAGATACGCAGTATTTT
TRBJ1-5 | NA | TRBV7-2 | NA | CASSLSTNQPQHF | TGTGCCAGCAGCTTATCGACTAATCAGCCCCAGCATTTT
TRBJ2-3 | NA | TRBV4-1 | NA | CASSQDWFGTDTQYF | TGCGCCAGCAGCCAAGACTGGTTTGGTACAGATACGCAGTATTTT
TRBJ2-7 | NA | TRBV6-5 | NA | CASTGSYEQYF | TGTGCCAGCACAGGCTCCTACGAGCAGTACTTC
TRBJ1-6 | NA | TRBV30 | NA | CAWKTEGNSPLHF | TGTGCCTGGAAAACCGAGGGGAATTCACCCCTCCACTTT
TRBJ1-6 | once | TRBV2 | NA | CASRVGTTANSPLHF | TGTGCCAGCAGGGTGGGTACTACAGCTAATTCACCCCTCCACTTT
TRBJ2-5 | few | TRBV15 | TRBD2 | CATSAGLEETQYF | TGTGCCACCAGCGCGGGACTAGAAGAGACCCAGTACTTC
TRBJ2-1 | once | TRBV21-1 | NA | CASSKGGQRRSYNEQFF | TGTGCCAGCAGCAAAGGGGGACAGCGAAGGTCCTACAATGAGCAGTTCTTC
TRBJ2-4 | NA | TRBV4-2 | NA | CASSQGTFNIQYF | TGTGCCAGCAGCCAAGGGACCTTCAACATTCAGTACTTC
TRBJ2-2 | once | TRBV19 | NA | CASSIRLGLANTGELFF | TGTGCCAGTAGTATTCGACTTGGCCTAGCGAACACCGGGGAGCTGTTTTTT
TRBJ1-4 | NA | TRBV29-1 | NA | CSVGTDLGTNEKLFF | TGCAGCGTCGGGACCGACCTGGGGACTAATGAAAAACTGTTTTTT
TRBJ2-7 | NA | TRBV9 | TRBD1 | CASSVGWTGGAEQYF | TGTGCCAGCAGCGTAGGTTGGACAGGGGGCGCCGAGCAGTACTTC
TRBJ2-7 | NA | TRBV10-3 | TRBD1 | CAISESGNRGPEEYF | TGTGCCATCAGTGAGTCCGGGAACAGGGGACCAGAGGAGTACTTC
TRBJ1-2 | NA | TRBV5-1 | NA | CASSLAPGRGYGYTF | TGCGCCAGCAGCTTGGCCCCAGGGAGAGGGTATGGCTACACCTTC
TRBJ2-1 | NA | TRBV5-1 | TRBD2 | CASSLARVREGEQFF | TGCGCCAGCAGCTTGGCCAGGGTTCGGGAGGGTGAGCAGTTCTTC
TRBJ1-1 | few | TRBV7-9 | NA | CASSLETGWTEAFF | TGTGCCAGCAGCTTAGAGACGGGGTGGACTGAAGCTTTCTTT
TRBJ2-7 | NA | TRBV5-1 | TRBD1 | CASSARTGGSYEQYF | TGCGCCAGCAGCGCCAGGACAGGGGGCAGTTACGAGCAGTACTTC
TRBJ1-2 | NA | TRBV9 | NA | CASTTGPYGYTF | TGTGCCAGCACCACAGGGCCCTATGGCTACACCTTC
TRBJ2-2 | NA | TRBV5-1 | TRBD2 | CASSLELAGASTGELFF | TGCGCCAGCAGCTTGGAGTTAGCGGGGGCGAGCACCGGGGAGCTGTTTTTT
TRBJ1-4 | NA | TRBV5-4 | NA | CASSLGSGSANEKLFF | TGTGCCAGCAGCTTGGGGTCAGGGTCAGCTAATGAAAAACTGTTTTTT
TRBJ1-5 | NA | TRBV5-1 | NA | CASSPGEGMNQPQHF | TGCGCCAGCAGCCCGGGCGAGGGTATGAATCAGCCCCAGCATTTT
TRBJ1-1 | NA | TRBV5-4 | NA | CASSLVGMNTEAFF | TGTGCCAGCAGCTTGGTAGGAATGAACACTGAAGCTTTCTTT
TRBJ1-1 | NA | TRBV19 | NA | CASKPRLNRGNTEAFF | TGTGCCAGTAAGCCGAGACTAAATAGGGGGAACACTGAAGCTTTCTTT
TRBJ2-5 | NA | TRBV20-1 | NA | CSAIQQETQYF | TGCAGTGCTATACAGCAAGAGACCCAGTACTTC
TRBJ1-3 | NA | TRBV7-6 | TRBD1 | CASSSPRGGDSSGNTIYF | TGTGCCAGCAGCTCCCCAAGGGGAGGGGACAGCTCTGGAAACACCATATATTTT
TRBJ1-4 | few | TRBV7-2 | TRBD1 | CASSARTGREKLFF | TGTGCCAGCAGCGCCCGGACAGGGCGAGAAAAACTGTTTTTT
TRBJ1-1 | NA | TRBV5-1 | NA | CASSLGVSRNTEAFF | TGCGCCAGCAGCCTGGGCGTGAGTCGGAACACTGAAGCTTTCTTT
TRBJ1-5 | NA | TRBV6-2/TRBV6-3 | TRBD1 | CASSYEQGTASNQPQHF | TGTGCCAGCAGTTACGAACAGGGGACTGCTAGCAATCAGCCCCAGCATTTT
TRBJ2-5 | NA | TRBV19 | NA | CASSWQGQETQYF | TGTGCCAGTTCTTGGCAGGGCCAAGAGACCCAGTACTTC
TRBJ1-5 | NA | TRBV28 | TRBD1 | CATTQGVGQPQHF | TGTGCCACGACACAGGGGGTAGGTCAGCCCCAGCATTTT
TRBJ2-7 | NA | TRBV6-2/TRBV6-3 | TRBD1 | CASSATGSYEQYF | TGTGCCAGCAGTGCGACAGGGTCTTACGAGCAGTACTTC
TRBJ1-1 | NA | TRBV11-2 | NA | CASSPGGGTEAFF | TGTGCCAGCAGCCCTGGGGGGGGCACTGAAGCTTTCTTT